The sequence of this TCR beta chain was determined in a study of cytomegalovirus exposure and HLA in healthy donors. PCR used 60 Vbeta primers and 13 Jbeta primers. Here immunoSEQ multiplex PCR was the method, and the copy in TCRdb shows in-frame clones only, minus some. This repertoire shows about 190,000 clones, over 65% found once; its top ten account for 2% to 3%. There are 15 residues in the CDR3. Trimming cost V 2 bases and J 2 bases, with 13 bases left between them. Germline loops: CDR1 SGHRS, CDR2 YFSETQ. Sequencing was carried out using PBMCs. The V and J genes are TRBV5-1 and TRBJ2-5; D possibly corresponds to TRBD1 (5 bases). This TCR derives from a woman aged 45-65 years in good health and CMV-seropositive. The CDR3 DNA sequence: TGCGCCAGCAGCTTCAAGTTTGACAGACAAGAGACCCAGTACTTC. This encodes CASSFKFDRQETQYF. Full variable domain (missing parts from reference TRBV5-1 and TRBJ2-5): KAGVTQTPRYLIKTRGQQVTLSCSPISGHRSVSWYQQTPGQGLQFLFEYFSETQRNKGNFPGRFSGRQFSNSRSEMNVSTLELGDSALYLCASSFKFDRQETQYFGPGTRLLVL.